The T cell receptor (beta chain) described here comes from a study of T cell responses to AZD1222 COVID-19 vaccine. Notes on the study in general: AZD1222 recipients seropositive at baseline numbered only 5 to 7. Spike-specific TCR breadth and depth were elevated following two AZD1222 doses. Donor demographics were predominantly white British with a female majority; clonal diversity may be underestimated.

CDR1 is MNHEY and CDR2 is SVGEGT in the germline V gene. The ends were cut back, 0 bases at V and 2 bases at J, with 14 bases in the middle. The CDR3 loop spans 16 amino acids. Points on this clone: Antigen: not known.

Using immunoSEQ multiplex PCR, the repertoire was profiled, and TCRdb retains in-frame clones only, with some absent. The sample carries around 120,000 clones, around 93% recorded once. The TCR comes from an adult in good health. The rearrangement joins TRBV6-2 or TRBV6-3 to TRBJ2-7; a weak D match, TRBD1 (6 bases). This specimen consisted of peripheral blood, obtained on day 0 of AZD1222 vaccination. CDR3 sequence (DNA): TGTGCCAGCAGTTACTCCTCCAGGGGTGGTACCTACGAGCAGTACTTC. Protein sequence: CASSYSSRGGTYEQYF.